A single sample is the source of the 5 T cell receptor beta chains below, sequenced in a study of glioma-infiltrating T cells after dendritic cell vaccination. As for time point: after dendritic cell vaccination, including at tumor progression/relapse. Measured with immunoSEQ multiplex PCR; TCRdb has only the in-frame clones, and not every one. The data contain over 80,000 clones, roughly 77% of them singletons. The sample in question was blood, obtained after dendritic cell vaccination. These receptor sequences come from a human donor with glioblastoma.

The table lists this clone with a count of one. The chain recombines TRBV6-4 with TRBJ1-1; 7 bases agree with TRBD1. The CDR3 is 13 amino acids. Germline-derived CDR1 and CDR2 are MRHNA and SNTAGT. The ends lost 4 bases at V and 3 bases at J; junction bases unmatched: 2. This CDR3 is CASSARGDTEAFF. The CDR3 DNA reads TGTGCCAGCAGTGCCAGGGGGGACACTGAAGCTTTCTTT.

V is TRBV2 and J is TRBJ2-1; 10 positions match TRBD2. Trimming removed 2 bases from V and 6 bases from J; junction bases left unmatched: 4. CDR1 is SNHLY and CDR2 is FYNNEI in the germline V gene. The CDR3 is made up of 15 amino acids. The DNA for the CDR3 is TGTGCCAGCAGTGAACAGCGGGGGGGCCCCAATGAGCAGTTCTTC. This encodes CASSEQRGGPNEQFF.

This chain links TRBV6-5 with TRBJ2-7; D is undetermined. Trimming pared 1 base from V and 1 base from J, leaving 8 bases between. CDR1 and CDR2 (germline): MNHEY, SVGAGI. The CDR3 is 14 residues long. The CDR3: CASSYLYGSYEQYF. The CDR3 region has the DNA TGTGCCAGCAGTTACTTGTACGGGTCCTACGAGCAGTACTTC.

This clone has a handful of counts. V gene TRBV6-1 combines with J gene TRBJ2-7; D ambiguous. The V and J ends lost 1 base and 0 bases respectively, with 10 bases between them. Looked up from germline, CDR1 is MNHNS and CDR2 is SASEGT. This CDR3 comprises 15 residues. CDR3 bases: TGTGCCAGCAGTGAAGGTGGTAGCAGCTCCTACGAGCAGTACGTC. As protein: CASSEGGSSSYEQYV.

This chain links TRBV5-4 with TRBJ2-7; possible D gene TRBD1, 5 bases. The CDR3 has 15 amino acids. V gave up 5 bases and J gave up 3 bases, with 18 bases separating them. Germline CDR1 and CDR2: SGHNT and YYREEE (reference sequence). The CDR3 sequence: CASRFLDSFDYEQYF. The CDR3 region has the DNA TGTGCCAGCAGATTTCTCGACAGCTTTGACTACGAGCAGTACTTC.